This T cell receptor beta chain was obtained from a study of blood T cells in healthy people across ages. Losses at the gene ends were 5 bases for V and 7 bases for J; bases not matched to a gene: 11. This CDR3 region has 15 residues. Germline CDR1 reads MNHEY; CDR2 reads SMNVEV (reference sequence). A few counts support this clonotype. Per-sample PBMC isolation yielded at least 7 million cells. Per sample, no less than 6 micrograms of total RNA were extracted. Combining a sample-barcoded 5' primer with a J-beta primer mix, a second PCR ran for roughly 7 to 11 cycles. TCRdb recomputed calls from the 5' RACE reads with MiXCR, one row per CDR3 protein. Of about 940,000 distinct CDR3 sequences listed, about 48% were seen once; the top ten hold 13%.

This clonotype was sampled from a man aged 25-45 years in good health. Sequencing used blood. The chain has TRBV27 and TRBJ1-2, with 9 nucleotides matching TRBD1. This chain's CDR3 is CASSAPGQGRFGYTF. The CDR3 DNA follows: TGTGCCAGCAGTGCACCGGGACAGGGAAGGTTTGGCTACACCTTC.